Below are 12 T cell receptor beta chains sequenced from a single sample in a study of cytomegalovirus exposure and HLA in healthy donors. In the PCR, 60 Vbeta and 13 Jbeta primers were used. Clones were read by immunoSEQ multiplex PCR, and TCRdb kept only the in-frame ones, dropping some. The sample comprises under 250,000 clones, approximately 78% of which are singletons, and 3% to 4.5% rests with the top ten. Sequencing was carried out using PBMCs. Receptors originate from a male donor in good health and CMV-seronegative.

The chain recombines TRBV5-1 with TRBJ2-2; 14 nucleotides agree with TRBD2. This CDR3 is built from 19 residues. The germline gives CDR1 SGHRS, CDR2 YFSETQ. Losses at the gene ends were 2 bases for V and 3 bases for J; bases not matched to a gene: 9. The CDR3 protein is CASSFRGTSGSKDTGELFF. The CDR3 region has the DNA TGCGCCAGCAGCTTTAGGGGGACTAGCGGGAGTAAGGACACCGGGGAGCTGTTTTTT.

This clone occurred a few times. The chain recombines TRBV6-6 with TRBJ2-3; 8 positions match TRBD1. CDR3 length equals 15 residues. Germline V gives CDR1 MNHNY, CDR2 SVGAGI (reference sequence). V was pared by 5 bases and J by 0 bases, with 4 bases of the junction left unmatched. In DNA form, the CDR3 reads TGTGCCAGCAGTCTGACAGGGGCTAGCACAGATACGCAGTATTTT. It specifies CASSLTGASTDTQYF.

CDR3: CASSYPIGRGYNEQFF. Here the CDR3 DNA reads TGTGCCAGCAGTTACCCAATAGGCAGGGGATACAATGAGCAGTTCTTC. The V and J genes are TRBV6-6 and TRBJ2-1; possible D gene TRBD1, 6 bases. With 2 bases removed from V and 4 bases from J, the gap between germline ends came to 15 bases. This CDR3 region has 16 residues. Germline CDR1 and CDR2: MNHNY and SVGAGI (reference sequence).

The V and J genes are TRBV19 and TRBJ1-2, with a tentative D call TRBD1 (6 bases). This CDR3 comprises 14 residues. The germline V gene has CDR1 LNHDA and CDR2 SQIVND (reference sequence). V dropped 7 bases and J dropped 4 bases, with 16 bases sitting between them. DNA of the CDR3: TGTGCCAGTAATATTTATACAGGGTCCTATGGCTACACCTTC. Translation: CASNIYTGSYGYTF.

This clone was counted once. V gene TRBV29-1 combines with J gene TRBJ2-1, with TRBD2 matching over 7 bases. With 3 bases clipped from V and 7 bases from J, the junction kept 9 bases outside the gene matches. Germline V gene data show CDR1 as SQVTM and CDR2 as ANQGSEA. The CDR3 covers 14 residues. CDR3 amino acids: CSVEIGGSRNEQFF. The CDR3, as DNA: TGCAGCGTTGAGATTGGCGGGAGTAGAAATGAGCAGTTCTTC.

This clone occurred once. This chain connects TRBV6-5 to TRBJ1-2; possibly TRBD1 for D (6 bases). V was cut by 6 bases and J by 1 base, with 15 bases left in between. Germline CDR1 is MNHEY and CDR2 is SVGAGI. The CDR3 has 15 amino acids. CDR3: CASSSYRDHNYGYTF. The CDR3 DNA reads TGTGCCAGCAGCTCCTACAGGGATCATAACTATGGCTACACCTTC.

The chain has TRBV28 and TRBJ2-7; 11 positions match TRBD2. V shed 1 base and J 1 base; nucleotides not matched to a gene: 3. The CDR3 runs to 16 residues. In germline, CDR1 is MDHEN, CDR2 SYDVKM. The CDR3 region is CASSLYRTSGSYEQYF. Written as DNA, the CDR3 is TGTGCCAGCAGTTTATATCGGACTAGCGGGTCCTACGAGCAGTACTTC.

CDR3 bases: TGCAGTGCTAGAGGAACTTATACGCAGTATTTT. It specifies CSARGTYTQYF. This chain connects TRBV20-1 to TRBJ2-3; no firm D call. Trimming pared 1 base from V and 7 bases from J, leaving 6 bases between. CDR1 is DFQATT, CDR2 SNEGSKA, per germline (reference sequence). The CDR3 consists of 11 residues.

The V call is TRBV6-4, the J call TRBJ2-1; D perhaps matches TRBD2 (6 bases). The CDR3 runs 15 residues. Germline lookup yields CDR1 MRHNA and CDR2 SNTAGT. V shed 2 bases and J shed 2 bases, with 10 bases lying between them. The CDR3 sequence is CASSDLGGPYNEQFF. The CDR3 DNA is TGTGCCAGCAGTGACCTGGGAGGTCCCTACAATGAGCAGTTCTTC.

The genes are TRBV25-1 and TRBJ2-2; 8 nucleotides agree with TRBD2. Trimming took 3 bases from V and 4 from J; bases not matched to a gene: 10. Germline CDR1 reads MGHDK; CDR2 reads SYGVNS. This CDR3 is 17 amino acids long. CDR3 amino acids: CASSDGPSGRRTGELFF. Here the CDR3 DNA reads TGTGCCAGCAGTGACGGCCCTAGCGGGCGTCGCACCGGGGAGCTGTTTTTT.

V gene TRBV5-4 combines with J gene TRBJ1-1; 10 positions match TRBD1. This CDR3 is built from 14 residues. V lost 7 bases and J lost 1; bases outside the gene matches: 4. Looked up from germline, CDR1 is SGHNT and CDR2 is YYREEE (reference sequence). The CDR3 DNA sequence: TGTGCCAGCCTTCGGGACAGGGGGAACACTGAAGCTTTCTTT. Encoded protein: CASLRDRGNTEAFF.

The chain joins TRBV29-1 to TRBJ2-3, with 9 bases lining up with TRBD2. CDR1 SQVTM and CDR2 ANQGSEA come from the germline V gene. The junction had 18 bases not matched to a gene; V was cut back by 6 bases and J by 11 bases. This CDR3 has 15 residues. The CDR3 bases are TGCAGCGTGGCCCTTCAGGGGGGACTAGCCTCGAGGCAGTATTTT. It translates to CSVALQGGLASRQYF.